This T cell receptor (beta chain) originates from a study of Ad26.COV2.S vaccination and SARS-CoV-2 variants. Study-level information: This donor came from the COV1001 trial of Ad26.COV2.S.

This sample's treatment: roughly 18 received Ad26.COV2.S at low or high dose, single or two shots; five or six received placebo; per-sample allocation not given. Following the first vaccine or placebo injection, samples were taken on day 63. Within Boston, the person who donated was an adult of 18-55 years. V was shortened by 1 base and J by 4 bases, with 7 bases between the two germline ends. The CDR3 contains 14 residues. CDR1 and CDR2 from the germline V gene are SGHVS and FQNEAQ. Whole-study results and caveats: Total T cell responses may have been underestimated by the TCR breadth and depth analyses.

The assay was immunoSEQ multiplex PCR, and TCRdb's table has in-frame clones only and misses some. The data show hundreds of thousands of clones, 88% seen once. About this clone: Its antigen is currently unknown.

The clonotype was recovered from a person between 18 and 60 years old who received the Ad26.COV2.S COVID-19 vaccine or a placebo. Source: peripheral blood, taken in a trial of Ad26.COV2.S vaccine versus placebo. The chain employs TRBV7-8 and TRBJ1-4, with D hard to call. The CDR3 is CASSLVSFNEKLFF. In DNA, the CDR3 is TGTGCCAGCAGCTTAGTAAGCTTTAATGAAAAACTGTTTTTT.